The entry below describes one T cell receptor beta chain. Its target is not known. Germline values: CDR1 DFQATT, CDR2 SNEGSKA (reference sequence). V shed 4 bases and J shed 5 bases, with 18 bases lying between them. The length of the CDR3 is 15 residues. Quantitative barcoded 5'-RACE was used to prepare TCR beta libraries. From the 5' RACE reads, TCRdb called clonotypes with MiXCR, one entry per CDR3 protein. The sample lists some 150,000 distinct CDR3 sequences, approximately 48% seen once, with around 15% in the top ten. This entry belongs to a study of CD8 T cells in ankylosing spondylitis. Study-wide findings and caveats: What appeared characteristic of ankylosing spondylitis blood was a TCR beta motif of about eight highly homologous variants. Disease-linked clones reportedly concentrated significantly in matched ankylosing spondylitis synovial fluid.

The TCR comes from a male donor with ankylosing spondylitis. The rearrangement joins TRBV20-1 to TRBJ1-5, with a possible D match to TRBD1 (5 bases). Specimen: synovial fluid, either unsorted or a sorted T cell fraction (not recorded which). In DNA, the CDR3 is TGCAGTGCTACCCGGGGGATGGGGTTCGATCAGCCCCAGCATTTT. This sequence encodes CSATRGMGFDQPQHF.